This T cell receptor beta chain derives from a study of T cell clusters in autoimmune cytopenias. Overall study findings and caveats: The cluster-lack signature was not seen for secondary cytopenia versus chronic lymphocytic leukemia. The T cell clusters were defined only in silico, without experimental functional validation. TRB repertoire shifts in secondary cytopenia and chronic lymphocytic leukemia mostly reflected lymphoma, not autoimmunity. Physiological T cell clusters of healthy donors were apparently absent in primary autoimmune cytopenia patients.

Tens of thousands of genome equivalents of blood DNA were amplified for TRB. TRB rearrangements were amplified by touch-down multiplex PCR with mixed TRB-A/B primers. TCRdb reprocessed the multiplex PCR reads, with one entry per CDR3 protein and no DNA. The sample's table shows around 1,700 distinct CDR3 sequences. By frequency, this clonotype is large (0.1 to 1%). Its antigen remains unidentified. Sample: peripheral blood. The sequence derives from a human donor with an autoimmune cytopenia, with autoimmune hepatitis or in good health (not recorded which).

CDR3 sequence reads: CSVRQGNYGYTF. The chain links TRBV29-1 to TRBJ1-2; without DNA, the TCRdb call of TRBD1 cannot be checked. The germline CDR1 and CDR2 sequences are SQVTM and ANQGSEA. This CDR3 contains 12 residues. Based on the CDR3 plus reference TRBV29-1 and TRBJ1-2, the full variable domain is SAVISQKPSRDICQRGTSLTIQCQVDSQVTMMFWYRQQPGQSLTLIATANQGSEATYESGFVIDKFPISRPNLTFSTLTVSNMSPEDSSIYLCSVRQGNYGYTFGSGTRLTVV.